These T cell receptor beta chains were read from a single sample in a study of T-cell memory formation after mild COVID-19. One entry per CDR3 protein, called by TCRdb with MiXCR from the 5' RACE reads. The data hold about 45,000 distinct CDR3 sequences, with approximately 9.6% observed a single time. Sequenced sample: PBMCs or a T cell subset sorted from them (not recorded which). Source of these receptors: an adult woman who had mild COVID-19 (a few samples of this study predate the infection). Cell type and time point are not known. Each CDR3 is given with its conserved first and last residue.

V	CDR3
TRBV7-2	CASNPSGGLGEQYF
TRBV19	CASSTRKGGLRTDTQYF
TRBV5-8	CASSLAGRDYNEQFF
TRBV2	CASKDDLPYYEQYF
TRBV14	CASSHQGAYGYTF
TRBV9	CASSVAATGVVDTQYF
TRBV4-2	CASSQGPTGYEQYF
TRBV7-9	CASREGYAASTDTQYF
TRBV13	CASSLDRVGTDTQYF
TRBV9	CASSFQPVGYNEQFF
TRBV6-2/TRBV6-3	CASSSYGGVYEQYF
TRBV9	CASSPRGGNGYTF
TRBV28	CASSFLRGDRNGYTF
TRBV5-1	CASSNRTGQETQYF
TRBV7-8	CASSSRTAYGYTF
TRBV3-1	CASSQVVGSGANVLTF
TRBV7-6	CASRGPSGTQYF
TRBV7-9	CASSLAVHTEAFF
TRBV15	CATSRRTGLVQETQYF
TRBV12-3/TRBV12-4	CASKGLANTGELFF
TRBV4-1	CASGAGSTGELFF
TRBV2	CASSRDGRGYEQYF
TRBV7-2	CASSRSGGTGETQYF
TRBV29-1	CSGGTSGRAGEQFF
TRBV30	CAWSPLDNTDTQYF
TRBV20-1	CSAALHSSYNEQFF
TRBV20-1	CSAREPSGLGQYF
TRBV6-2/TRBV6-3	CASTWTGANTGELFF
TRBV7-9	CASRFAGHTDTQYF
TRBV5-1	CASSLSGIGPGNTEAFF
TRBV5-1	CASRTSGTGDLLHEQYF
TRBV5-1	CASSPRDRGYEQYF
TRBV24-1	CATSDLANTGELFF
TRBV9	CASSETGTGGHSPLHF
TRBV7-9	CASSLYRTENTEAFF
TRBV20-1	CSATTRDRGKRSYNSPLHF
TRBV29-1	CSVETGKYEQYF
TRBV15	CATSRGRLAGGYEQYF
TRBV7-3	CASSLTGALNTEAFF
TRBV29-1	CSVGGDTDTQYF
TRBV4-1	CASSQVDRRNQPQHF
TRBV6-6	CASHKGQGNTGELFF
TRBV12-3/TRBV12-4	CASSSSGRAPNEQFF
TRBV15	CATSRPSGAVEQFF
TRBV5-1	CASRDLAGGYYEQYF